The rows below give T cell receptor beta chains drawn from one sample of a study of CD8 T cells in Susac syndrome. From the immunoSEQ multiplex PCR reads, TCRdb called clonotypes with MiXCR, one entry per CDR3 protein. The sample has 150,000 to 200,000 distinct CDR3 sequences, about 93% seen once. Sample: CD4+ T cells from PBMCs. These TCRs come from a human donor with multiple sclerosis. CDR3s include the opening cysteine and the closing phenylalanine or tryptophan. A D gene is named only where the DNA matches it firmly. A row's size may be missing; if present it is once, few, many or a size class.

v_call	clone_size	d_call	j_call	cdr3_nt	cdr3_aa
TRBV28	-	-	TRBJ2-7	TGTGCCAGCAGTTTACCCCCGGCCAGGGGATACGAGCAGTACTTC	CASSLPPARGYEQYF
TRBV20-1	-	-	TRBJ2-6	TGCAGTGTCCCGGTGGGGGGGGCCAACGTCCTGACTTTC	CSVPVGGANVLTF
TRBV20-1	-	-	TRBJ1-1	TGCAGTGCTAGCCCGAACACTGAAGCTTTCTTT	CSASPNTEAFF
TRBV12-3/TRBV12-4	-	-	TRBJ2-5	TGTGCCAGCAGACCGGGGGCGGGAGAGACCCAGTACTTC	CASRPGAGETQYF
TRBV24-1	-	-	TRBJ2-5	TGTGCCACCAGTGAGCCACTAGCCCCAGTAGAGACCCAGTACTTC	CATSEPLAPVETQYF
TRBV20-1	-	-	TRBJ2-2	TGCAGTGCTAGCTCGGGGGTGTCCGGGGAGCTGTTTTTT	CSASSGVSGELFF
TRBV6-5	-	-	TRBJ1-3	TGTGCCAGCAGGCCACGGTTCTCTGGAAACACCATATATTTT	CASRPRFSGNTIYF
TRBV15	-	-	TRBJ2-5	TGTGCCACCAGCAGAGATCGGGGCCAAGAGACCCAGTACTTC	CATSRDRGQETQYF
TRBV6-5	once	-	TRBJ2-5	TGTGCCAGCAGTTACTCTCCGAACACAGGGAGTCAAGAGACCCAGTACTTC	CASSYSPNTGSQETQYF
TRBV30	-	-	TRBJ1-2	TGTGCCTGGAACCTAGCGTGGTTAGGCTACACCTTC	CAWNLAWLGYTF
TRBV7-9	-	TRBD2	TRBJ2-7	TGTGCCAGCAGCATAGGGGGGGGACTAGCGGGCTACGAGCAGTACTTC	CASSIGGGLAGYEQYF
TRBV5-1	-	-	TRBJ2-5	TGCGCCAGCAGCTTGGGAGGGACCAAACAAGAGACCCAGTACTTC	CASSLGGTKQETQYF
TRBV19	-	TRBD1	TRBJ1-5	TGTGCCAGTAGTATAGAGGGGCAGGGGGGCAATCAGCCCCAGCATTTT	CASSIEGQGGNQPQHF
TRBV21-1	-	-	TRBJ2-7	TGTGCCAGCGACAGGGACAGTCCCCTGTTTCACGAGCAGTACTTC	CASDRDSPLFHEQYF
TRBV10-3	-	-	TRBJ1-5	TGTGCCATCAGTGCGGGTGATCAGCCCCAGCATTTT	CAISAGDQPQHF
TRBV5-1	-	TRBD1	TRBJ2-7	TGCGCCAGCAGCCAGGGAAGGGGGACAGCGTCCTACGAGCAGTACTTC	CASSQGRGTASYEQYF
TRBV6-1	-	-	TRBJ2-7	TGTGCCAGCAGTGAAAGGTACCGCTCCTACGAGCAGTACTTC	CASSERYRSYEQYF
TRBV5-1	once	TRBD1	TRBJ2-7	TGCGCCAGCAGCTTGAACAGGGGGCCTTACGAGCAGTACTTC	CASSLNRGPYEQYF
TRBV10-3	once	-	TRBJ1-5	TGTGCCATCAGTGAACAACTTGGAATTCAGCCCCAGCATTTT	CAISEQLGIQPQHF
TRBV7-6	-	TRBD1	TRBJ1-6	TGTGCCAGCAGCACCGGGACAGAGAATTCACCCCTCCACTTT	CASSTGTENSPLHF
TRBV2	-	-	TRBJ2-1	TGTGCCAGCAGTGAAGTCAGTTTCTACAATGAGCAGTTCTTC	CASSEVSFYNEQFF
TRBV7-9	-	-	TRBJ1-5	TGTGCCAGCAGCTGGGGTGGGGATGGTCAGCCCCAGCATTTT	CASSWGGDGQPQHF
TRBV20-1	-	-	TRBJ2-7	TGCAGTGCTAGAGACGTCGGACTAACGTACGAGCAGTACTTC	CSARDVGLTYEQYF
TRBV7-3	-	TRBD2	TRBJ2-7	TGTGCCAGCAGCAAACGGGGGGGGATACCCTACGAGCAGTACTTC	CASSKRGGIPYEQYF
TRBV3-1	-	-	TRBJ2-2	TGTGCCAGCAGCCCCAGCGGCACCGGGGAGCTGTTTTTT	CASSPSGTGELFF
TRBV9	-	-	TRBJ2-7	TGTGCCAGCAGCGTAGGCGAAGTACGGACCTACGAGCAGTACTTC	CASSVGEVRTYEQYF
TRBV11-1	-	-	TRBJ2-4	TGTGCCAGCAGCCGAGACACGAAGGACATTCAGTACTTC	CASSRDTKDIQYF
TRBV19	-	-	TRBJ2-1	TGTGCCAGTAAAAACCCTTGGGGATTGGATGAGCAGTTCTTC	CASKNPWGLDEQFF
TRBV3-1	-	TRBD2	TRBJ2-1	TGTGCCAGCAGCCCCGGACTAGCGGATAGCTCCTACAATGAGCAGTTCTTC	CASSPGLADSSYNEQFF
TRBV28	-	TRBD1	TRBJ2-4	TGTGCCAGCAGTCCGACAGGGGGCAAAAACATTCAGTACTTC	CASSPTGGKNIQYF
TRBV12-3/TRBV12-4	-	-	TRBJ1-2	TGTGCCAGCAGTACCGGGGGGGCCCACTATGGCTACACCTTC	CASSTGGAHYGYTF
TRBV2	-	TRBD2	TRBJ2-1	TGTGCCAGCAGTGGCCCGAGCGGGAGTCTCAACAATGAGCAGTTCTTC	CASSGPSGSLNNEQFF
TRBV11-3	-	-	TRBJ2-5	TGTGCCAGCAGCTTAGGAGGGTCAGGTCCTGGGGAGACCCAGTACTTC	CASSLGGSGPGETQYF